Below, 2 T cell receptor beta chains from the same sample are listed, as sequenced in a study of blood T cells in healthy people across ages. With a J-beta primer mix and a sample-barcoded 5' primer, a second PCR ran about 7 to 12 cycles. TCRdb re-called the 5' RACE reads with MiXCR, one entry per CDR3 protein. The top ten clones hold around 10% of a sample with some 1.6 million distinct CDR3 sequences, roughly 32% of them seen once. The sequenced material came from blood. These receptors were collected from a woman in her 30s in good health.

J is TRBJ2-3 and V is TRBV5-4, with a tentative D call TRBD2 (6 bases). The V and J ends lost 4 bases and 5 bases respectively, with 26 bases between them. The CDR3 totals 18 residues. CDR1 is SGHNT, CDR2 YYREEE, per germline (reference sequence). Here the CDR3 reads CASSRGGTPALPQDTQYF. The CDR3 bases are TGTGCCAGCAGCCGGGGTGGGACTCCAGCTCTCCCACAAGATACGCAGTATTTT.

This clonotype was detected ten times or more. The V and J genes are TRBV29-1 and TRBJ1-2; 8 bases are a match to TRBD1. The CDR3 spans 11 residues. Germline loops: CDR1 SQVTM, CDR2 ANQGSEA. With V trimmed by 7 bases and J by 3 bases, 1 base remained unmatched. The CDR3, as DNA: TGCAGCGAGGGACAGGACTATGGCTACACCTTC. Protein: CSEGQDYGYTF.